These 20 T cell receptor beta chains were all obtained from the same sample, sequenced in a study of T cell clonality in common variable immunodeficiency. Repertoires were generated with immunoSEQ multiplex PCR, while TCRdb's copy carries only in-frame clones and drops some. This sample carries around 57,000 clones, none of them present only once. Sequenced input: peripheral blood mononuclear cells. These receptors all come from a person aged 18 to 70 in good health.

This clone was seen many times. The CDR3 end falls 3 residues outside the read, so it is completed with the germline J gene. The V gene is TRBV5-1, the J gene TRBJ2-1; 8 nucleotides line up with TRBD1. V was pared by 4 bases and J by 6 bases, with 9 bases of the junction left unmatched. The CDR3 runs 15 residues. Germline lookup yields CDR1 SGHRS and CDR2 YFSETQ. The CDR3 sequence is CASSPGQGGPNEQFF. CDR3 bases read: TGCGCCAGCAGCCCTGGACAGGGTGGCCCCAATGAG.

This clone occurred many times. From the germline J gene comes the end of the CDR3, since the read stops 3 residues before it. This chain links TRBV28 with TRBJ2-1; the D gene is possibly TRBD1 (7 bases). Between the trimmed V and J ends, which lost 2 bases and 5 bases, there was a span of 22 bases. Germline assignment: CDR1 MDHEN and CDR2 SYDVKM. CDR3 length: 18 residues. Incomplete CDR3 DNA: TGTGCCAGCAGTTTAAACAGGGGAGGAGGGGTAAGGCACAATGAG. This encodes CASSLNRGGGVRHNE. The CDR3 as a whole reads CASSLNRGGGVRHNEQFF.

This clone was detected many times. Read data end 3 residues before the CDR3 end; the end is taken from the germline J gene. This chain uses TRBV2 with TRBJ2-3; TRBD2 matches 7 bases. Germline-derived CDR1 and CDR2 are SNHLY and FYNNEI. This CDR3 has 15 residues. J lost 3 bases, V lost 6 bases, and 9 bases had no gene match. The CDR3 DNA, read in part, is TGTGCCAGCAGGGGGAGGGGAATGAGGACAGATACG. Its translation: CASRGRGMRTDT. The entire CDR3 is CASRGRGMRTDTQYF.

The sample holds many counts of this clone. Sequencing ends 3 residues short of the CDR3 end; the germline J gene provides the rest. This chain connects TRBV20-1 to TRBJ2-5; D is perhaps TRBD2 (5 bases). The CDR3 runs to 17 residues. Trimming removed 0 bases at V and 3 bases at J, with 20 bases between. The V gene's germline CDR1 is DFQATT and CDR2 SNEGSKA (reference sequence). The CDR3 DNA, read in part, is TGCAGTGCTAGAGATCCCCTTCGGGGTTTTGAGGAAGAGACC. This codes for CSARDPLRGFEEET. The CDR3 as a whole reads CSARDPLRGFEEETQYF.

This clone was observed at least ten times. The CDR3: CASSPLGGGLTDTQYF. The CDR3 DNA, read in part, is TGTGCCAGCAGCCCCCTCGGGGGGGGATTGACAGATACG. The chain links TRBV14 to TRBJ2-3, with 8 bases lining up with TRBD2. With the read ending 3 residues before the CDR3 end, the germline J gene is used to fill in that end. The germline V gene encodes CDR1 SGHDN and CDR2 FVKESK. CDR3 length: 16 amino acids. J lost 3 bases, V lost 4 bases, and 9 bases had no gene match.

This clone was seen ten or more times. The read falls 3 residues short of the CDR3 end, and the missing part is taken from the germline J gene. The V gene is TRBV19, the J gene TRBJ1-2; maybe TRBD1 (5 bases). This CDR3 spans 14 amino acids. Germline assignment: CDR1 LNHDA and CDR2 SQIVND (reference sequence). V was shortened by 5 bases and J by 1 base, with 11 bases between the two germline ends. This CDR3 is CASSPTVYNYGYTF. CDR3 bases read: TGTGCCAGTAGTCCGACAGTCTATAACTATGGC.

This clone appeared many times. The read falls 3 residues short of the CDR3 end, and the missing part is taken from the germline J gene. The gene calls are TRBV5-4 and TRBJ2-3; D not resolved. V lost 4 bases, J lost 5 bases, and 11 bases lay in between. This CDR3 comprises 13 residues. Looked up from germline, CDR1 is SGHNT and CDR2 is YYREEE (reference sequence). Partial CDR3 DNA: TGTGCCAGCAGCCAACTCGTCGGAGATACG. This translates into CASSQLVGDT. The full CDR3 protein is CASSQLVGDTQYF.

In the case of this clone: Mismatch with germline at one junction end may stem from a read error. CDR3 DNA (partial): TGTGCCAGCAGTTCACAGGGGTTCTCATATATTTCACCC. Protein sequence: CASSSQGFSYISP. Given in full, the CDR3 is CASSSQGFSYISPLHF. The rearrangement links TRBV2 to TRBJ1-6, with TRBD1 matching over 7 bases. The sequence runs out 3 residues before the end of the CDR3; the remainder is reconstructed from the germline J gene. The CDR3 covers 16 residues. Germline V lookup: CDR1 SNHLY, CDR2 FYNNEI.

This clone was observed many times. The read terminates 3 residues before the CDR3 end, so the remaining end is supplied by the germline J gene. The rearrangement uses TRBV28 and TRBJ2-7; the D gene is possibly TRBD1 (5 bases). This CDR3 contains 12 residues. The germline CDR1 and CDR2 sequences are MDHEN and SYDVKM. V was shortened by 5 bases and J by 4 bases, with 9 bases between the two germline ends. CDR3 sequence: CASSTQGYEQYF. CDR3 bases read: TGTGCCAGCAGTACGCAGGGATACGAG.

This clone was found many times. With the read ending 3 residues before the CDR3 end, the germline J gene is used to fill in that end. J is TRBJ1-1 and V is TRBV19; D is unclear. Germline CDR1 LNHDA, CDR2 SQIVND (reference sequence). The CDR3 has 16 amino acids. Trimming took off 3 bases at V and 1 base at J, with 15 bases between the two ends. The CDR3 loop is CASSIPPFRRNTEAFF. The CDR3 bases that were read are TGTGCCAGTAGTATCCCCCCGTTCCGTCGGAACACTGAA.

In this sample, this clone turned up many times. Read data end 3 residues before the CDR3 end; the end is taken from the germline J gene. The V call is TRBV2, the J call TRBJ2-1; possibly TRBD1 for D (6 bases). V shed 5 bases and J shed 7 bases, with 12 bases lying between them. CDR3 length: 13 amino acids. Germline V gene data show CDR1 as SNHLY and CDR2 as FYNNEI. The CDR3 bases that were read are TGTGCCAGCAGTCCAGTCACAGGGAATGAG. This codes for CASSPVTGNE. The CDR3 as a whole reads CASSPVTGNEQFF.

This clone was detected many times. CDR3 bases read: TGCAGTGCTAGAGATCCCGCGACAGGGGAGGGCGAG. This sequence encodes CSARDPATGEGE. The whole CDR3 protein reads CSARDPATGEGEQYF. J is TRBJ2-7 and V is TRBV20-1; a possible D gene is TRBD1 (8 bases). The DNA ends 3 residues before the CDR3 does, and the rest of the CDR3 is filled in from the germline J gene. This CDR3 is 15 amino acids long. Per the germline V gene, CDR1 is DFQATT and CDR2 is SNEGSKA (reference sequence). V was shortened by 0 bases and J by 6 bases, with 18 bases between the two germline ends.

This clone was observed a few times. The read terminates 3 residues before the CDR3 end, so the remaining end is supplied by the germline J gene. V gene TRBV5-1 combines with J gene TRBJ1-5; D is possibly TRBD1 (6 bases). The V end lost 0 bases, the J end lost 1 base, and 8 bases lay between the germline ends. Germline loops: CDR1 SGHRS, CDR2 YFSETQ. The CDR3 spans 15 residues. The sequenced CDR3 bases are TGCGCCAGCAGCTTGGGGGGGACAAGCAATCAGCCC. It codes for CASSLGGTSNQP. The full-length CDR3 reads as CASSLGGTSNQPQHF.

This clone was counted ten times or more. The read ends 3 residues before the CDR3 terminus; that terminus is restored from the germline J gene. Other nucleotide sequences in the sample specify the same CDR3. The chain links TRBV20-1 to TRBJ2-5, with a tentative D call TRBD1 (5 bases). Germline V CDR1 and CDR2: DFQATT, SNEGSKA (reference sequence). The CDR3 has 12 amino acids. Trimming stripped 3 bases from V and 1 base from J, with 6 bases between. CDR3: CSASTGQETQYF. The CDR3 DNA, read in part, is TGCAGTGCTAGCACAGGCCAAGAGACC.

At least ten counts were recorded for this clone. The read is 3 residues too short to cover the CDR3 end, so that end is filled in from the germline J gene. The rearrangement joins TRBV13 to TRBJ2-3; D gene unclear. CDR1 and CDR2 from the germline V gene are PRHDT and FYEKMQ (reference sequence). This CDR3 is 13 amino acids long. Between the trimmed V and J ends, which lost 5 bases and 2 bases, there was a span of 8 bases. CDR3 bases read: TGTGCCAGCAGCCCTACCATCACAGATACG. This codes for CASSPTITDT. The full CDR3 protein is CASSPTITDTQYF.

This clone was recorded many times. The CDR3 end is not reached by the read, which stops 3 residues before it; the germline J gene fills it in. The rearrangement joins TRBV6-2 or TRBV6-3 to TRBJ2-1; D may be TRBD1 (6 bases). The CDR3 covers 16 residues. V lost 0 bases, J lost 4 bases, and 13 bases lay in between. Germline values: CDR1 MNHEY, CDR2 SVGEGT. The CDR3 sequence is CASSYSRKQGYNEQFF. CDR3 bases read: TGTGCCAGCAGTTACTCGCGAAAACAGGGATACAATGAG.

This clone was counted at least ten times. The CDR3 end falls 3 residues outside the read, so it is completed with the germline J gene. V gene TRBV5-1 combines with J gene TRBJ1-1; 10 nucleotides match TRBD1. Per germline, CDR1 SGHRS and CDR2 YFSETQ. V lost 4 bases to trimming and J lost 4 bases; unmatched junction nucleotides: 10. The CDR3 totals 16 residues. The CDR3 loop reads CASSLRQGARSTEAFF. The CDR3 bases that were read are TGCGCCAGCAGCCTAAGACAGGGGGCGCGTAGCACTGAA.

In this sample, this clone turned up many times. Sequencing ends 3 residues short of the CDR3 end; the germline J gene provides the rest. V is TRBV30 and J is TRBJ1-1; D unresolved. CDR3 length: 13 amino acids. Germline CDR1 reads GTSNPN; CDR2 reads SVGIG (reference sequence). CDR3 in amino acids: CAWSAPPDSKAFF. The sequenced part of the CDR3 DNA is TGTGCCTGGAGCGCTCCACCGGACTCTAAA.

Concerning this clone itself: The read halts 3 residues ahead of the CDR3 end, with the missing end drawn from the germline J gene. This chain uses TRBV20-1 with TRBJ2-7; D ambiguous. The germline CDR1 and CDR2 sequences are DFQATT and SNEGSKA (reference sequence). The CDR3 totals 12 residues. Between the trimmed V and J ends, which lost 0 bases and 2 bases, there was a span of 5 bases. The CDR3: CSARDRPYEQYF. CDR3 bases read: TGCAGTGCTAGAGACAGGCCCTACGAG.

In its sample, this clone was seen many times. The CDR3 loop is CASSLHGQNTEAFF. Incomplete CDR3 DNA: TGCGCCAGCAGCCTTCACGGACAGAACACTGAA. The V gene is TRBV5-1, the J gene TRBJ1-1; weak D call: TRBD1 (5 bases). The missing CDR3 end, 3 residues past where the read stops, is filled in from the germline J gene. V lost 4 bases and J lost 1, with 11 bases in between. The CDR3 is 14 residues long. The germline CDR1 and CDR2 sequences are SGHRS and YFSETQ.